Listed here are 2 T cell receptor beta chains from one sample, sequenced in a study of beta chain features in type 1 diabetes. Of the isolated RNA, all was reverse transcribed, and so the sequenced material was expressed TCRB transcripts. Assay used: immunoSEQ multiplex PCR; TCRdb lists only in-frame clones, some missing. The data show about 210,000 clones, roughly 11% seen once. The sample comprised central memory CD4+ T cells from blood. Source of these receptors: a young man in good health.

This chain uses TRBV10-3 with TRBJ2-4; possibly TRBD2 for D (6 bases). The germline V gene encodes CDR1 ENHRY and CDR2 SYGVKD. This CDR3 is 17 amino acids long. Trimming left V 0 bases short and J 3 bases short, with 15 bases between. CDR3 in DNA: TGTGCCATCAGTGAGTCGATTTTTCCGGGAGTCAAAAACATTCAGTACTTC. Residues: CAISESIFPGVKNIQYF.

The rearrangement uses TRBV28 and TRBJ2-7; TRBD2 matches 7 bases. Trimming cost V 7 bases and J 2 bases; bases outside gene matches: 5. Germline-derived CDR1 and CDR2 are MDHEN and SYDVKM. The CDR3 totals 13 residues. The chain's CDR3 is CASISGTTYEQYF. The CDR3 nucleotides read TGTGCCAGCATCAGCGGGACGACCTACGAGCAGTACTTC.